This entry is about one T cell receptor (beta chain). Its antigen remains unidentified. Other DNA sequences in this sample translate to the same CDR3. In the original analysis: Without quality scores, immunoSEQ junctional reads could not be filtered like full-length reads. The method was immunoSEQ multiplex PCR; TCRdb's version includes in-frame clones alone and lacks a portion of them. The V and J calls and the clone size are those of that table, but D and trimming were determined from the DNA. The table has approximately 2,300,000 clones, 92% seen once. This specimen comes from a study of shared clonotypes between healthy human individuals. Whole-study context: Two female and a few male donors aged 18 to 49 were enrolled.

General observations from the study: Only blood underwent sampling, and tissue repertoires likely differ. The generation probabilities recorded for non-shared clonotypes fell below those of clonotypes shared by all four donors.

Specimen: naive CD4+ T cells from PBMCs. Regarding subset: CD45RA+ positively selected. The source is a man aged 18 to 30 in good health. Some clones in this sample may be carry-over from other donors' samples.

DNA of the CDR3: TGTGCCAGCAGTTTACCACCCAATGAGCAGTTCTTC. Protein sequence: CASSLPPNEQFF. The rearrangement uses TRBV28 and TRBJ2-1; the D is unclear. V shed 2 bases and J shed 6 bases, with 5 bases lying between them. CDR1 and CDR2 from the germline V gene are MDHEN and SYDVKM. CDR3 length: 12 amino acids. The whole variable domain, filled in from reference TRBV28 and TRBJ2-1, reads DVKVTQSSRYLVKRTGEKVFLECVQDMDHENMFWYRQDPGLGLRLIYFSYDVKMKEKGDIPEGYSVSREKKERFSLILESASTNQTSMYLCASSLPPNEQFFGPGTRLTVL.